One and the same sample provided the 24 T cell receptor beta chains below, sequenced in a study of graft-versus-host responses after intestinal transplantation (dated by TCRdb to 2020 to 2022). The library relied on the immunoSEQ multiplex PCR assay. The immuneACCESS repertoire file appears here via TCRdb, limited to in-frame rearrangements. These files lack a portion of the clones; in checked studies, under half of the deficit traces to unresolved V genes, and the cause of the others is not known. The sample table records approximately 20,000 clones; about nine tenths of these occur just once. The ten largest account for 40% to 60% of the sample. Sequenced material: bone marrow, taken approximately 120 days after transplant. These receptors came from a human patient who received an intestinal transplant, so some T cells may come from the graft donor.

The chain has TRBV10-1 and TRBJ2-3; maybe TRBD2 (5 bases). The CDR3 sequence is 13 residues long. With 4 bases removed from V and 6 bases from J, the gap between germline ends came to 11 bases. Germline assignment: CDR1 WNHNN and CDR2 SYGVQD (reference sequence). This chain's CDR3 is CASSGTLWDTQYF. DNA of the CDR3: TGCGCCAGCAGTGGGACTCTTTGGGATACGCAGTATTTT.

As concerns this clone: Other DNA variants within this sample encode the same CDR3. The chain is built from TRBV30 and TRBJ2-7, with 13 bases lining up with TRBD2. The CDR3 length is 17 residues. V was pared by 0 bases and J by 9 bases, with 14 bases of the junction left unmatched. Looked up from germline, CDR1 is GTSNPN and CDR2 is SVGIG (reference sequence). Here the CDR3 reads CAWSVFGGTSGRGGQYF. The CDR3 DNA follows: TGTGCCTGGAGTGTATTCGGTGGCACTAGCGGGAGGGGGGGGCAGTACTTC.

This clone was counted between two and nine times. V gene TRBV28 combines with J gene TRBJ2-7; D tentatively reads TRBD1 or TRBD2 (5 bases each). The CDR3 is 14 residues long. V was trimmed by 6 bases and J by 2 bases, leaving 14 bases between them. Germline-derived CDR1 and CDR2 are MDHEN and SYDVKM. The CDR3, as DNA: TGTGCCAGCAGCGTAGAAGGGACCGCCTACGAGCAGTACTTC. It yields the protein CASSVEGTAYEQYF.

This clone has only a few counts. V usage is TRBV5-5 and J usage is TRBJ2-7, with TRBD2 identical over 7 bases. The CDR3 totals 16 residues. V was pared by 4 bases and J by 5 bases, with 15 bases of the junction left unmatched. Germline CDR1 is SGHKS and CDR2 is YYEKEE (reference sequence). CDR3 sequence (DNA): TGTGCCAGCAGCCAAGAGGTGGGGCGGGGGTTCAACGAGCAGTACTTC. Translated, it gives CASSQEVGRGFNEQYF.

This clone was counted once. CDR3 residues: CASSIGGSNQPQHF. The CDR3 nucleotides are TGTGCCAGTAGTATCGGCGGGAGCAATCAGCCCCAGCATTTT. The V gene is TRBV19, the J gene TRBJ1-5; no reliable D call. The length of the CDR3 is 14 residues. Germline assignment: CDR1 LNHDA and CDR2 SQIVND (reference sequence). Trimming removed 3 bases at V and 1 base at J, with 7 bases between.

This sequence joins TRBV11-2 and TRBJ2-3; unclear D gene. Per the germline V gene, CDR1 is SGHAT and CDR2 is FQNNGV. The V gene lost 0 bases and the J gene lost 4 bases, with 8 bases spanning the gap. This CDR3 contains 14 residues. CDR3 coding DNA: TGTGCCAGCAGCTTAGATACGCCTCCAGATACGCAGTATTTT. Protein product: CASSLDTPPDTQYF.

This clone showed up just a few times. The CDR3, as DNA: TGTGCCAGCAGCAACAGGGGAAACACCATATATTTT. Translation gives CASSNRGNTIYF. The rearrangement links TRBV21-1 to TRBJ1-3; TRBD1 reflects the table's D call only, with no check against the DNA. TRBV21-1 is listed as a pseudogene. CDR3 length equals 12 residues.

The chain is built from TRBV5-5 and TRBJ2-7; TRBD2 matches at 7 bases. The trim removed 0 bases at V and 7 bases at J, leaving 13 bases unmatched. The CDR3 consists of 16 residues. The germline gives CDR1 SGHKS, CDR2 YYEKEE (reference sequence). The CDR3 bases are TGTGCCAGCAGCTTGGAGTTAGCGGGCCGCGGGTGGGAGCAGTACTTC. Amino acid sequence: CASSLELAGRGWEQYF.

The CDR3 loop is CASSPPQGNEQFF. The CDR3, as DNA: TGTGCCAGCAGCCCACCACAGGGCAATGAGCAGTTCTTC. The J gene is TRBJ2-1, the V gene TRBV9; D might be TRBD1 (6 bases). The V end lost 4 bases, the J end lost 6 bases, and 11 bases lay between the germline ends. Germline V lookup: CDR1 SGDLS, CDR2 YYNGEE. This CDR3 contains 13 residues.

This clone has just one count. The chain uses TRBV29-1 and TRBJ1-1; D is uncertain. Germline lookup yields CDR1 SQVTM and CDR2 ANQGSEA. This CDR3 is built from 13 residues. The V and J ends lost 4 bases and 0 bases respectively, with 9 bases between them. In nucleotides, the CDR3 is TGCAGCGTTGGGGCGACGGTGAACACTGAAGCTTTCTTT. Amino acids: CSVGATVNTEAFF.

This chain joins TRBV6-6 and TRBJ2-3; 10 positions agree with TRBD2. V shed 10 bases, J shed 4 bases, and the junction held 11 bases outside the gene matches. Germline CDR1 and CDR2: MNHNY and SVGAGI (reference sequence). The CDR3 runs 15 residues. In DNA, the CDR3 is TGTGCCACTGGTAGAGCGGGAGGGGAGCCAGATACGCAGTATTTT. Protein: CATGRAGGEPDTQYF.

V is TRBV5-1 and J is TRBJ2-3; 10 positions match TRBD1. Germline CDR1 reads SGHRS; CDR2 reads YFSETQ. The V segment lost 0 bases and the J segment 3 bases; nucleotides outside the gene matches: 1. The CDR3 contains 15 residues. DNA for the CDR3: TGCGCCAGCAGCTTGGGGACAGGGGGGACAGATACGCAGTATTTT. Protein sequence: CASSLGTGGTDTQYF.

The chain couples TRBV10-3 to TRBJ1-3; no reliable D call. This CDR3 has 12 residues. V lost 2 bases to trimming and J lost 8 bases, with 7 bases between them. Germline-derived CDR1 and CDR2 are ENHRY and SYGVKD. CDR3 bases: TGTGCCATCAGTGAGCTAGGAGACACCATATATTTT. It is translated as CAISELGDTIYF.

The V call is TRBV28, the J call TRBJ1-5, with D possibly TRBD1 on 5 matching bases. The CDR3 spans 13 residues. The ends were cut back, 2 bases at V and 5 bases at J, with 7 bases in the middle. Germline CDR1 MDHEN, CDR2 SYDVKM. Written as DNA, the CDR3 is TGTGCCAGCAGTTTACGGGGGGATCAGCCCCAGCATTTT. Its protein product is CASSLRGDQPQHF.

This chain joins TRBV9 and TRBJ1-2; perhaps TRBD1 as D (5 bases). The germline CDR1 and CDR2 sequences are SGDLS and YYNGEE. Trimming took 7 bases from V and 5 from J, leaving 15 bases between them. This CDR3 contains 13 residues. CDR3 sequence reads: CASPPTVGYGYTF. For the CDR3, the DNA is TGTGCCAGCCCGCCGACAGTCGGGTATGGCTACACCTTC.

Of note for this clone: Germline is not matched at one junction end, which may reflect a read error. This chain connects TRBV29-1 to TRBJ2-6; 10 positions agree with TRBD1. Per the germline V gene, CDR1 is SQVTM and CDR2 is ANQGSEA. CDR3 length: 18 amino acids. DNA for the CDR3: TGCAGCGTCGCAACGGTCGACAGGGGGCAAGGAGGGGCCGACGTCCTGACTTTC. This translates into CSVATVDRGQGGADVLTF.

This clone was seen just once. The chain has TRBV7-9 and TRBJ2-2, with D hard to call. There are 14 residues in the CDR3. Trimming took 1 base from V and 6 from J, leaving 9 bases between them. Germline loops: CDR1 SEHNR, CDR2 FQNEAQ (reference sequence). The CDR3 reads CASSLEGNAGELFF. CDR3 nucleotides: TGTGCCAGCAGCTTAGAGGGTAACGCCGGGGAGCTGTTTTTT.

The J gene is TRBJ1-1, the V gene TRBV5-1; possible D gene TRBD1, 5 bases. The length of the CDR3 is 14 residues. V shed 3 bases and J shed 6 bases, with 15 bases lying between them. Germline assignment: CDR1 SGHRS and CDR2 YFSETQ. CDR3 nucleotide sequence: TGCGCCAGCAGCTACCGCGGGTTAGGGGCTGAAGCTTTCTTT. Residues: CASSYRGLGAEAFF.

The V and J genes are TRBV2 and TRBJ1-6; D call uncertain. The germline V gene encodes CDR1 SNHLY and CDR2 FYNNEI. V was trimmed by 7 bases and J by 7 bases, leaving 14 bases between them. The CDR3 is 14 residues long. The CDR3 DNA follows: TGTGCCAGCAACGTGGAGAGAGGGAATTCACCCCTCCACTTT. Protein sequence: CASNVERGNSPLHF. Full variable domain (rest looked up from reference TRBV2 and TRBJ1-6): EPEVTQTPSHQVTQMGQEVILRCVPISNHLYFYWYRQILGQKVEFLVSFYNNEISEKSEIFDDQFSVERPDGSNFTLKIRSTKLEDSAMYFCASNVERGNSPLHFGNGTRLTVT.

A remark on this clone: The sample has other DNA sequences that encode this CDR3 too. V usage is TRBV5-6 and J usage is TRBJ2-1; 9 nucleotides agree with TRBD2. The CDR3 has 15 residues. The ends lost 7 bases at V and 9 bases at J; junction bases unmatched: 14. The germline CDR1 and CDR2 sequences are SGHDT and YYEEEE. The CDR3 loop is CASLEGLANTGEQFF. Here the CDR3 DNA reads TGTGCCAGCCTGGAAGGACTAGCGAATACGGGTGAGCAGTTCTTC.

This CDR3 is CASSGQNNYGYTF. CDR3 coding DNA: TGTGCCAGCTCGGGACAGAATAACTATGGCTACACCTTC. V and J are TRBV6-6 and TRBJ1-2; 7 positions match TRBD1. The CDR3 is 13 residues long. Germline-derived CDR1 and CDR2 are MNHNY and SVGAGI (reference sequence). Trimming cost V 8 bases and J 1 base; bases outside gene matches: 4.

The chain has TRBV27 and TRBJ2-7, with D perhaps matching TRBD2 (5 bases). CDR3 length: 14 amino acids. V was trimmed by 2 bases and J by 7 bases, leaving 15 bases between them. CDR1 is MNHEY, CDR2 SMNVEV, per germline (reference sequence). Here the CDR3 DNA reads TGTGCCAGCAGTTTAGTGGACTCCACTCAAGAGCAGTACTTC. This encodes CASSLVDSTQEQYF.

This clone has only one observation. The chain combines TRBV27 with TRBJ2-7; D call uncertain. The CDR3 is 13 amino acids. The V gene lost 2 bases and the J gene lost 0 bases, with 5 bases spanning the gap. Germline V CDR1 and CDR2: MNHEY, SMNVEV (reference sequence). The CDR3: CASSLKGSYEQYF. The CDR3, as DNA: TGTGCCAGCAGTTTAAAGGGCTCCTACGAGCAGTACTTC.

This chain uses TRBV27 with TRBJ1-1, with D possibly being TRBD1 (6 bases). Germline V gene lookup returns CDR1 MNHEY and CDR2 SMNVEV (reference sequence). V shed 3 bases and J shed 5 bases, with 10 bases lying between them. This CDR3 is 13 amino acids long. This CDR3 is CASSFARGTEAFF. In nucleotides, the CDR3 is TGTGCCAGCAGTTTTGCTAGGGGGACTGAAGCTTTCTTT.